The clone carrying this T cell receptor (beta chain) was seen once. The authors sequenced TCR beta from blood CD8+ and CD4+ T cells. Treatment-naive patients with stable or active relapsing-remitting disease served as multiple sclerosis controls. Negative isolation was applied to CD8+ and CD4+ T cells, and FACS enrichment was applied to TEMRA cells. This sample stems from a study of CD8 T cells in Susac syndrome. It was with random hexamers that about 0.45 to 1 ug RNA was reverse transcribed. The immunoSEQ assay covered 54 Vbeta and 13 Jbeta segments for CDR3. Each CDR3 protein gets one entry after TCRdb re-called the immunoSEQ multiplex PCR reads with MiXCR. The sample lists 180,000 or so distinct CDR3 sequences; nearly 95% were seen once. The receptor was derived from a human donor with multiple sclerosis. The sequenced sample was CD4+ T cells from PBMCs.

The CDR3: CASSFAGTSIETQYF. For the CDR3, the DNA is TGTGCCAGCAGTTTTGCCGGGACTTCTATTGAGACCCAGTACTTC. The chain combines TRBV6-6 with TRBJ2-5; possible D gene TRBD2, 6 bases. The CDR3 runs to 15 residues. Per the germline V gene, CDR1 is MNHNY and CDR2 is SVGAGI (reference sequence). Trimming took off 4 bases at V and 5 bases at J, with 17 bases between the two ends.